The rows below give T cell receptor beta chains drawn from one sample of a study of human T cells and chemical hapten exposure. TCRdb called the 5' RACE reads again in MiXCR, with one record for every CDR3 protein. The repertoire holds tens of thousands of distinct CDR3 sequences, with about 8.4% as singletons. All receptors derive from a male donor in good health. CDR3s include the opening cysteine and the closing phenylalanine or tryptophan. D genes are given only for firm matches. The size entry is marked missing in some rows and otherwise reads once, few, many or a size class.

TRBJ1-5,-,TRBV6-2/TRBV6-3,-,CASSYYRALSNQPQHF,TGTGCCAGCAGTTACTACAGGGCCCTAAGCAATCAGCCCCAGCATTTT
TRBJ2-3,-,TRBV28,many,CASSFLAGTDTQYF,TGTGCCAGCAGTTTTCTAGCTGGCACAGATACGCAGTATTTT
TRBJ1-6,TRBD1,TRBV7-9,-,CASSALTGGYSPLHF,TGTGCCAGCAGCGCCCTGACAGGGGGCTATTCACCCCTCCACTTT
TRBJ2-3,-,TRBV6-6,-,CASSYDRLGRRTDTQYF,TGTGCCAGCAGTTACGATAGACTGGGGCGCCGGACAGATACGCAGTATTTT
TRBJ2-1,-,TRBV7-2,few,CASSLPTNEQFF,TGTGCCAGCAGCTTACCGACTAATGAGCAGTTCTTC
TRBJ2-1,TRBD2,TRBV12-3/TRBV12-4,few,CASCYTSGSYNEQFF,TGTGCCAGCTGCTATACTAGCGGGTCTTACAATGAGCAGTTCTTC
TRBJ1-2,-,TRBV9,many,CASSSPGTDGYTF,TGTGCCAGCAGTTCCCCCGGGACGGATGGCTACACCTTC
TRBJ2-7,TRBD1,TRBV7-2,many,CASSFGTGGNEQYF,TGTGCCAGCAGCTTCGGGACAGGGGGGAACGAGCAGTACTTC
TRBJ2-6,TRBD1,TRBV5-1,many,CASSLGDRTNVLTF,TGCGCCAGCAGCTTGGGGGACAGGACCAACGTCCTGACTTTC
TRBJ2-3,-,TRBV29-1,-,CSVEEPTKGGTDTQYF,TGCAGCGTTGAAGAACCAACAAAAGGTGGCACAGATACGCAGTATTTT
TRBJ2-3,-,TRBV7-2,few,CASSLSIPDDTQYF,TGTGCCAGCAGCTTATCGATACCAGACGATACGCAGTATTTT
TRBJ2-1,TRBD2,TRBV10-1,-,CASSVLAEYNEQFF,TGCGCCAGCAGTGTACTAGCGGAGTACAATGAGCAGTTCTTC
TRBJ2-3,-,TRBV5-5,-,CASSLVTSTDTQYF,TGTGCCAGCAGCTTGGTGACGAGCACAGATACGCAGTATTTT
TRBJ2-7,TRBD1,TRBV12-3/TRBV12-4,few,CASSPGQGAGEQYF,TGTGCCAGCAGTCCGGGACAGGGGGCCGGCGAGCAGTACTTC
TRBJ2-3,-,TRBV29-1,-,CSGKGQFTDTQYF,TGCAGCGGCAAAGGACAGTTCACAGATACGCAGTATTTT
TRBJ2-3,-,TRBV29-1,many,CSGTGLHTDTQYF,TGCAGCGGGACGGGACTCCACACAGATACGCAGTATTTT
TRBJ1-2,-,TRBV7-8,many,CASSLSVTAPNYGYTF,TGTGCCAGCAGCTTAAGCGTGACGGCCCCTAACTATGGCTACACCTTC
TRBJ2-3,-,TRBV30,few,CAWRRTGKATDTQYF,TGTGCCTGGAGAAGAACAGGGAAAGCGACAGATACGCAGTATTTT
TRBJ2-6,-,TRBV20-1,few,CSASVAGAGANVLTF,TGCAGTGCTAGCGTGGCAGGGGCTGGGGCCAACGTCCTGACTTTC
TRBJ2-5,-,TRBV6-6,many,CASSYSVHKTQYF,TGTGCCAGCAGTTACTCGGTGCATAAGACCCAGTACTTC
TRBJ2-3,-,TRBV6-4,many,CASSDGGRRGDTQYF,TGTGCCAGCAGCGACGGGGGACGAAGAGGAGATACGCAGTATTTT
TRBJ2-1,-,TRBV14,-,CASSQDSPGGTSNEQFF,TGTGCCAGCAGCCAAGATTCTCCTGGCGGAACGTCCAATGAGCAGTTCTTC
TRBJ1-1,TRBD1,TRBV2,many,CASSKGQVLTEAFF,TGTGCCAGCAGTAAGGGACAGGTTTTGACTGAAGCTTTCTTT
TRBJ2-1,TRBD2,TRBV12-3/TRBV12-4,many,CASSPTSGGPRSYNEQFF,TGTGCCAGCAGCCCGACTAGCGGGGGGCCTCGCTCCTACAATGAGCAGTTCTTC
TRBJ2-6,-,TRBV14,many,CASSQRGANVLTF,TGTGCCAGCAGCCAACGGGGGGCCAACGTCCTGACTTTC
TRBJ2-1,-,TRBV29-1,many,CSVETGGVDNEQFF,TGCAGCGTAGAAACCGGGGGAGTGGACAATGAGCAGTTCTTC
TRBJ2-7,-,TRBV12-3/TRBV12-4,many,CASSTTGTSYEQYF,TGTGCCAGCAGTACTACAGGGACCTCCTACGAGCAGTACTTC
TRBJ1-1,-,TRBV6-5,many,CASTLPGGAEAFF,TGTGCCAGCACCTTACCCGGCGGAGCTGAAGCTTTCTTT
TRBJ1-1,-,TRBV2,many,CASSEGQSKGTEAFF,TGTGCCAGCAGTGAAGGGCAGTCCAAAGGGACTGAAGCTTTCTTT
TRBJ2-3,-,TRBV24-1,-,CATSGQSTDTQYF,TGTGCCACCAGTGGGCAGAGCACAGATACGCAGTATTTT
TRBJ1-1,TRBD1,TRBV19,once,CASSSGQGLAFF,TGTGCCAGTAGTAGCGGACAGGGACTCGCTTTCTTT
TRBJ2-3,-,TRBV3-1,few,CASSQVRDLSRDTQYF,TGTGCCAGCAGCCAAGTAAGGGACCTCTCAAGGGATACGCAGTATTTT
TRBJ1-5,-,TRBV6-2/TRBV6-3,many,CASTRDRYSNQPQHF,TGTGCCAGCACCAGAGACAGATATAGCAATCAGCCCCAGCATTTT
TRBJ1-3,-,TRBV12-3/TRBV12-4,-,CASRGGQAPGNTIYF,TGTGCCAGCAGGGGGGGCCAAGCCCCTGGAAACACCATATATTTT
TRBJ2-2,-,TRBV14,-,CASSHRGNLQYTGELFF,TGTGCCAGCAGCCATCGGGGGAACCTACAATACACCGGGGAGCTGTTTTTT
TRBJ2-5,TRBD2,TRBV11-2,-,CASSSPTWLAGFETQYF,TGTGCCAGCAGCTCTCCCACCTGGCTAGCGGGATTTGAGACCCAGTACTTC
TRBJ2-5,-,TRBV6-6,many,CASSYGRTSGETQYF,TGTGCCAGCAGTTACGGTAGGACCTCCGGAGAGACCCAGTACTTC
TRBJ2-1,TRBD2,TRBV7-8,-,CASSLVRLAETYNEQFF,TGTGCCAGCAGCTTAGTAAGGCTAGCGGAGACCTACAATGAGCAGTTCTTC
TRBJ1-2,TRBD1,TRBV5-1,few,CASSLETGGGYGYTF,TGCGCCAGCAGCTTGGAAACAGGGGGAGGCTATGGCTACACCTTC